This T cell receptor beta chain stems from a study of T cell repertoires in cytomegalovirus infection (dated by TCRdb to the late 2010s). The study in broad terms: Because public TCR beta signatures pointed to carriage of CMV infection together with the matching HLA type, the HLA type of each donor mattered for the analysis. The research as a whole found: Cumulative frequency of public TCR beta family members discriminated carriers of CMV infection plus the relevant HLA type in this cohort and an independent 352-donor cohort. In the ex vivo response, HLA-C-restricted CMV-specific TCR beta clonotypes were dominant, and in two of eight donors the single most frequent clonotype came from this HLA-C-restricted group.

From cysteine to phenylalanine, the CDR3 is 12 amino acids long. The entry retains the CDR3 DNA only, 36 bases that are in frame from base 1. Reading the germline V gene (reference sequence) gives CDR1 SEHNR and CDR2 FQNEAQ. V is reduced by 1 base and J by 7 bases, leaving a spacing of 5 bases between them. Data came from an Illumina HiSeq 1500. TCRdb handled the public reads itself, with Q25 trimming in fastp and clone calling in MiXCR, and kept productive beta chains. Rows with one shared CDR3 protein collapse into an entry with the most common genes and DNA. This sample gives hundreds of thousands of distinct CDR3 sequences in total; approximately 24% of them show up just once. The top ten clonotypes cover approximately 8% of the sample. This clonotype showed up many times. The target of this receptor is not known. No base-level quality is on record; no much larger clone is a single base apart.

The sequence links TRBV7-9 to TRBJ1-5; too little of a D gene remains to name it. The sequenced sample consisted of CD8+ T cells from PBMCs. The sequence came from a human donor in good health (CMV status not recorded). Some clones in this sample may be carry-over from other donors' samples. DNA sequence: TGTGCCAGCAGCTTAGGCCAACAGCCCCAGCATTTT. This is translated as CASSLGQQPQHF.